The T cell receptor beta chain described here comes from a study of blood T cell repertoires in COVID-19. Study at large: The samples span acute and convalescent COVID-19 from the United States, Italy and Spain. The analysed material was cDNA or gDNA that came from T cells, B-cell-depleted T cells, or PBMCs.

The CDR3 is made up of 12 amino acids. V was cut by 6 bases and J by 2 bases, with 8 bases left in between. In the study's own analysis: Nucleated cell counts were estimated from reference gene primer amplification. TCRdb keeps only in-frame clones here, not all; method: immunoSEQ multiplex PCR. The V and J calls and the clone size are those of that table, but D and trimming were determined from the DNA. In the table there are about 320,000 clones, about 89% of which are singletons. The TCR was taken from a man between 18 and 29 years old who had recovered from COVID-19. The sample was peripheral blood. This chain links TRBV12-3 or TRBV12-4 with TRBJ2-7, with a weak D call TRBD1 (5 bases). For the CDR3, the DNA is TGTGCCAGCAGCAAGACAGCCTACGAGCAGTACTTC. This encodes CASSKTAYEQYF.